The 2 T cell receptor beta chains in this list originate from one sample, sequenced in a study of T-cell reconstitution after alpha-beta-depleted transplantation in children (dated by TCRdb to the mid-2010s). Preparation of the library involved PCR. TCRdb names Illumina HiSeq 2500 as the instrument used. TCR library preparation used molecular barcoding, with unique molecular identifiers applied to normalize quantification of the TCRbeta repertoire. Starting from the raw public reads, TCRdb applied fastp trimming at Q25, assembled clones with MiXCR and retained in-frame beta chains. Here each entry gathers all rows of one CDR3 protein and keeps the most common genes and DNA. Here the sample has about 540,000 distinct CDR3 sequences; 20% to 30% occur a single time. About a third of the sample rests with the top ten. The intended sense of this specimen's treatment or condition label: allogeneic hematopoietic cell transplantation with graft depleted of TCRalphabeta T cells and CD19 B cells.

Sample: PBMCs, taken before TCRalphabeta/CD19-depleted stem cell transplant. The receptors were sampled from a boy under two years old with Wiskott-Aldrich syndrome, due to receive a stem cell transplant.

In its sample, this clonotype was seen many times. The J gene is TRBJ2-2, the V gene TRBV10-3; D is perhaps TRBD2 (6 bases). The germline V gene encodes CDR1 ENHRY and CDR2 SYGVKD. This CDR3 has 17 amino acids. Trimming left V 0 bases short and J 6 bases short, with 17 bases between. For the CDR3, the DNA is TGTGCCATCAGTGAGTCCCTGGCGGGACGCGTGGCCGGGGAGCTGTTTTTT. It is translated as CAISESLAGRVAGELFF.

This clonotype appeared a few times. V and J are TRBV6-5 and TRBJ2-7; D perhaps matches TRBD2 (5 bases). Germline CDR1 is MNHEY and CDR2 is SVGAGI. This CDR3 has 15 amino acids. V was pared by 4 bases and J by 5 bases, with 18 bases between. The CDR3 nucleotides read TGTGCCAGCAGTTCCCGAGGCGGGCTCGGGAACGAGCAGTACTTC. This sequence encodes CASSSRGGLGNEQYF.